The 25 T cell receptor beta chains below all came from one sample that was sequenced in a study of human T cells and chemical hapten exposure. Time point specified: pre-sensitization, week 0. The treatment was: therapeutic diphenylcyclopropenone sensitization with weekly scalp DPC. TCRdb reanalysed the RACE reads using MiXCR and keeps one entry per CDR3 protein. Counted here are 80,000 to 100,000 distinct CDR3 sequences, 10% to 12% occurring once; the ten biggest clones make up under 4%. The specimen was whole blood, collected in connection with sensitization to the hapten diphenylcyclopropenone (DPC). Receptors were obtained from a woman aged 60 to 75 with alopecia areata. Some clones in this sample may be carry-over from other donors' samples.

This rearrangement joins TRBV5-1 to TRBJ2-2, with unresolved D. V shed 0 bases and J shed 2 bases, with 2 bases lying between them. Germline V lookup: CDR1 SGHRS, CDR2 YFSETQ. The CDR3 spans 13 residues. The CDR3 here is CASSLGNTGELFF. DNA for the CDR3: TGCGCCAGCAGCTTGGGCAACACCGGGGAGCTGTTTTTT.

This clonotype was observed many times. The V gene is TRBV18, the J gene TRBJ2-7, with a possible D match to TRBD1 (6 bases). The CDR3 sequence is 14 residues long. V lost 3 bases to trimming and J lost 5 bases, with 14 bases between them. In germline, CDR1 is KGHSH, CDR2 LQKENI. The CDR3 spells CASSPPADRNEQYF. In DNA form, the CDR3 reads TGTGCCAGCTCACCCCCGGCGGACAGAAACGAGCAGTACTTC.

This clonotype was seen many times. The V call is TRBV9, the J call TRBJ2-5, with D perhaps TRBD1 (7 bases). The length of the CDR3 is 15 residues. Trimming took off 6 bases at V and 2 bases at J, with 17 bases between the two ends. Looked up from germline, CDR1 is SGDLS and CDR2 is YYNGEE. CDR3 amino acids: CASTRGVANQETQYF. As DNA, the CDR3 is TGTGCCAGCACCAGGGGGGTTGCCAATCAAGAGACCCAGTACTTC.

This clonotype was detected many times. The chain recombines TRBV20-1 with TRBJ2-6; 8 nucleotides match TRBD1. Trimming at V came to 5 bases and at J to 0 bases, leaving 9 bases not matched to a gene. This CDR3 has 17 residues. Germline V CDR1 and CDR2: DFQATT, SNEGSKA (reference sequence). The CDR3 region has the DNA TGCAGTGCTTTTTTTGGACAGGGAGTCTCTGGGGCCAACGTCCTGACTTTC. Encoded protein: CSAFFGQGVSGANVLTF.

The rearrangement joins TRBV6-1 to TRBJ2-2; no firm D call. V lost 4 bases to trimming and J lost 0 bases, with 6 bases between them. The CDR3 contains 14 residues. CDR1 is MNHNS and CDR2 is SASEGT in the germline V gene. In nucleotides, the CDR3 is TGTGCCAGCAGTGCAGGACCGAACACCGGGGAGCTGTTTTTT. It yields the protein CASSAGPNTGELFF.

V gene TRBV12-3 or TRBV12-4 combines with J gene TRBJ1-5; D gene ambiguous. This CDR3 contains 12 residues. The V gene lost 6 bases and the J gene lost 5 bases, with 8 bases spanning the gap. The CDR3 here is CASRFWDQPQHF. The CDR3 DNA is TGTGCCAGCAGATTCTGGGATCAGCCCCAGCATTTT.

This clonotype has at least ten counts. The J gene is TRBJ1-2, the V gene TRBV29-1, with no clear D. Germline CDR1 SQVTM, CDR2 ANQGSEA. This CDR3 has 13 residues. V was trimmed by 4 bases and J by 4 bases, leaving 13 bases between them. In DNA, the CDR3 is TGCAGCGTTGCCCAGCAGCTCCTCTATGGCTACACCTTC. As protein: CSVAQQLLYGYTF.

Many counts were recorded for this clonotype. The chain uses TRBV10-3 and TRBJ2-5, with D maybe TRBD2 (6 bases). The germline V gene encodes CDR1 ENHRY and CDR2 SYGVKD. V was cut by 1 base and J by 2 bases, with 11 bases left in between. This CDR3 is 15 amino acids long. CDR3 nucleotide sequence: TGTGCCATCAGTGAGTACTACAGCGGGCAAGAGACCCAGTACTTC. Its protein is CAISEYYSGQETQYF.

This clonotype occurred a few times. The chain links TRBV20-1 to TRBJ1-2; unclear D gene. The CDR3 is 13 amino acids. Germline CDR1 reads DFQATT; CDR2 reads SNEGSKA (reference sequence). V shed 6 bases and J shed 1 base, with 12 bases lying between them. CDR3 sequence reads: CSATPGSNYGYTF. The CDR3 bases are TGCAGTGCAACTCCCGGGAGTAACTATGGCTACACCTTC.

With respect to this clonotype: Relative to the germline gene, one junction end is altered; a read error may explain this. The V gene is TRBV3-1, the J gene TRBJ1-1; D remains ambiguous. Germline CDR1 LGHDT, CDR2 YNNKEL (reference sequence). The CDR3 has 15 amino acids. CDR3 amino acids: CASSPGWLMNTVAFF. The CDR3 bases are TGTGCCAGCAGCCCGGGCTGGCTGATGAACACTGTAGCTTTCTTT.

This clonotype has a count of ten or more. The genes are TRBV7-2 and TRBJ2-4, with D unclear. Trimming cost V 1 base and J 1 base, with 8 bases left between them. The CDR3 is made up of 15 amino acids. Germline V gives CDR1 SGHTA, CDR2 FQGNSA. Here the CDR3 reads CASSLEGSAKNIQYF. CDR3 coding DNA: TGTGCCAGCAGCTTAGAGGGTAGCGCCAAAAACATTCAGTACTTC.

This clonotype was detected ten times or more. The CDR3 coding sequence is TGTGCCAGCTCACCGCGAGGGACACAGAATTCACCCCTCCACTTT. Amino acid sequence: CASSPRGTQNSPLHF. The gene calls are TRBV18 and TRBJ1-6; a possible D gene is TRBD1 (6 bases). The ends were cut back, 3 bases at V and 7 bases at J, with 13 bases in the middle. This CDR3 is built from 15 residues. From germline, CDR1 is KGHSH and CDR2 LQKENI. Full variable domain (missing parts from reference TRBV18 and TRBJ1-6): NAGVMQNPRHLVRRRGQEARLRCSPMKGHSHVYWYRQLPEEGLKFMVYLQKENIIDESGMPKERFSAEFPKEGPSILRIQQVVRGDSAAYFCASSPRGTQNSPLHFGNGTRLTVT.

This clonotype was found many times. The chain carries TRBV3-1 and TRBJ1-2; 8 bases are a match to TRBD1. The CDR3 contains 14 residues. The V and J ends lost 4 bases and 4 bases, in that order; junction bases with no gene match: 5. Germline V gene sequence: CDR1 LGHDT, CDR2 YNNKEL (reference sequence). The CDR3 loop is CASSLTGDFYGYTF. For the CDR3, the DNA is TGTGCCAGCAGCCTGACAGGGGACTTCTATGGCTACACCTTC.

This clonotype was counted only a few times. CDR3 sequence reads: CASSWDTDTEAFF. The CDR3 DNA reads TGTGCCAGCAGTTGGGACACCGACACTGAAGCTTTCTTT. The rearrangement links TRBV11-3 to TRBJ1-1; a possible D gene is TRBD1 (6 bases). The CDR3 is 13 amino acids. Per germline, CDR1 SGHNT and CDR2 YENEEA. V lost 6 bases to trimming and J lost 3 bases, with 11 bases between them. The whole variable domain, remainder taken from reference TRBV11-3 and TRBJ1-1, is EAGVVQSPRYKIIEKKQPVAFWCNPISGHNTLYWYLQNLGQGPELLIRYENEEAVDDSQLPKDRFSAERLKGVDSTLKIQPAELGDSAVYLCASSWDTDTEAFFGQGTRLTVV.

The table lists this clonotype with many counts. This rearrangement joins TRBV20-1 to TRBJ2-3; TRBD2 matches 9 bases. This CDR3 contains 14 residues. The germline CDR1 and CDR2 sequences are DFQATT and SNEGSKA (reference sequence). The J segment lost 4 bases and the V segment lost 5 bases, leaving 7 bases of the junction unmatched. The CDR3 region has the DNA TGCAGTGCTCATATAGCGGGAGTGCCAGATACGCAGTATTTT. Translating gives CSAHIAGVPDTQYF.

The V call is TRBV25-1, the J call TRBJ2-3; D unresolved. Germline V gives CDR1 MGHDK, CDR2 SYGVNS. Trimming removed 1 base from V and 3 bases from J, with 5 bases in between. CDR3 length: 13 amino acids. The CDR3 is CASSEWRTDTQYF. The CDR3 DNA follows: TGTGCCAGCAGTGAATGGCGGACAGATACGCAGTATTTT.

In its sample, this clonotype was seen many times. CDR3 DNA sequence: TGCGCCAGCAGCCGCGGACAGGTCCCAGGGGGCTACACCTTC. Amino acid sequence: CASSRGQVPGGYTF. This rearrangement joins TRBV5-1 to TRBJ1-2; TRBD1 matches 7 bases. V lost 4 bases, J lost 8 bases, and 11 bases stayed unmatched. CDR1 and CDR2 (germline): SGHRS, YFSETQ. The CDR3 length is 14 residues.

This clonotype appeared many times. V is TRBV3-1 and J is TRBJ2-3, with TRBD1 matching over 8 bases. Trimming at V came to 0 bases and at J to 4 bases, leaving 6 bases not matched to a gene. Germline V gene lookup returns CDR1 LGHDT and CDR2 YNNKEL (reference sequence). The CDR3 extends over 16 amino acids. The CDR3 reads CASSQDTRGRSDTQYF. CDR3 DNA: TGTGCCAGCAGCCAAGATACCAGGGGGCGATCAGATACGCAGTATTTT.

Many counts were recorded for this clonotype. The J gene is TRBJ2-6, the V gene TRBV9, with D unresolved. This CDR3 spans 14 amino acids. The V gene lost 4 bases and the J gene lost 9 bases, with 14 bases spanning the gap. Per the germline V gene, CDR1 is SGDLS and CDR2 is YYNGEE. The CDR3 bases are TGTGCCAGCAGCCCAAGGACCGTGGACAACGTCCTGACTTTC. Translation: CASSPRTVDNVLTF.

The rearrangement uses TRBV5-1 and TRBJ2-3, with 14 bases lining up with TRBD2. Germline lookup yields CDR1 SGHRS and CDR2 YFSETQ. The trim removed 1 base at V and 7 bases at J, leaving 8 bases unmatched. This CDR3 contains 17 residues. CDR3 amino acids: CASSLLGTSGGSNTQYF. CDR3 in DNA: TGCGCCAGCAGCTTGCTCGGGACTAGCGGGGGTAGTAATACGCAGTATTTT.

This chain joins TRBV12-3 or TRBV12-4 and TRBJ2-1; unclear D gene. V lost 9 bases and J 9 bases, leaving 12 bases between the germline ends. The CDR3 spans 11 residues. Written as DNA, the CDR3 is TGTGCCAGTGTAGGGCGTAGTGAGCAGTTCTTC. Protein sequence: CASVGRSEQFF.

The chain carries TRBV20-1 and TRBJ2-5, with 10 bases fitting TRBD2. CDR1 is DFQATT, CDR2 SNEGSKA, per germline (reference sequence). The length of the CDR3 is 18 residues. CDR3 nucleotide sequence: TGCTCGACCCAGTCCTCGGATTACGCTAGCGGGGGCCCAAGGGCCCAGTACTTC. Its translation: CSTQSSDYASGGPRAQYF.

This clonotype was counted at least ten times. The genes are TRBV9 and TRBJ2-7; TRBD1 matches at 11 bases. CDR3 length: 15 amino acids. Trimming removed 0 bases from V and 7 bases from J; junction bases left unmatched: 6. Germline CDR1 and CDR2: SGDLS and YYNGEE. CDR3 nucleotide sequence: TGTGCCAGCAGCGTAGGGACAGGGGGCTATAGAGAGCAGTACTTC. Translating it yields CASSVGTGGYREQYF.

The J gene is TRBJ2-3, the V gene TRBV20-1; 8 bases fit TRBD1. The V gene end was trimmed by 3 bases and the J gene end by 7 bases; junction bases not matched to a gene: 12. CDR1 and CDR2 from the germline V gene are DFQATT and SNEGSKA (reference sequence). The CDR3 consists of 15 residues. CDR3 sequence reads: CSASRVQGESNTQYF. The CDR3 nucleotides read TGCAGTGCTAGCCGGGTACAGGGGGAATCAAATACGCAGTATTTT.

The chain couples TRBV25-1 to TRBJ2-5, with 14 positions matching TRBD2. This CDR3 is 16 amino acids long. Germline V CDR1 and CDR2: MGHDK, SYGVNS. V lost 4 bases and J lost 2; bases outside the gene matches: 3. The CDR3 DNA reads TGTGCCAGCAGTGCGGGGACTAGCGGGGGACAAGAGACCCAGTACTTC. Protein product: CASSAGTSGGQETQYF.